This entry concerns a single T cell receptor beta chain. Trimming cost V 5 bases and J 4 bases, with 16 bases left between them. The CDR3 runs 15 residues. CDR1 SGHTA and CDR2 FQGNSA come from the germline V gene. Method: immunoSEQ multiplex PCR; TCRdb's copy keeps in-frame clones and lacks some. The sample shows around 270,000 clones, more than 70% of them seen only once. This specimen belongs to a study of blood T cell repertoires in COVID-19. The chain employs TRBV7-2 and TRBJ2-3, with a possible D match to TRBD2 (6 bases). Sequencing input: peripheral blood. The source of this sequence is a woman aged 45 to 65 with acute or convalescent COVID-19. CDR3 amino acids: CASSILPAGPDTQYF. Written as DNA, the CDR3 is TGTGCCAGCAGCATCCTCCCGGCGGGGCCAGATACGCAGTATTTT.